Listed below are T cell receptor beta chains from one sample, sequenced in a study of T cell responses to AZD1222 COVID-19 vaccine. Profiling relied on immunoSEQ multiplex PCR, and the TCRdb table lists in-frame clones only, not all of them. The sample shows 120,000 or so clones, approximately 90% of them seen only once. The source material was peripheral blood, sampled on day 0 of AZD1222 vaccination. Source of these receptors: an adult in good health. Each CDR3 is given with its conserved first and last residue. Each record gives: J gene, clone size, D gene, V gene, CDR3 DNA, CDR3 protein. The D gene is left open where the match is weak. Expanded clones get a size class; other rows say once, few or many, or leave the size out.

j_gene: TRBJ1-4; abundance: .; d_gene: .; v_gene: TRBV4-2; CDR3nt: TGTGCCAGCAGCGACCGTCCTTCCGGGAGAAATGAAAAACTGTTTTTT; CDR3aa: CASSDRPSGRNEKLFF
j_gene: TRBJ1-2; abundance: .; d_gene: .; v_gene: TRBV4-2; CDR3nt: TGTGCCAGCAGCCAAGATTTGGGAGATGGCTACACCTTC; CDR3aa: CASSQDLGDGYTF
j_gene: TRBJ1-2; abundance: .; d_gene: .; v_gene: TRBV3-1/TRBV3-2; CDR3nt: TGTGCCAGCAGCCAAGAGGTGCATATCGCCGCGGCGGGTGGCTACACCTTC; CDR3aa: CASSQEVHIAAAGGYTF
j_gene: TRBJ1-4; abundance: .; d_gene: .; v_gene: TRBV19; CDR3nt: TGTGCCAGTAGATCCACAGCTCGCCGTTTTACGGCTGAAAAACTGTTTTTT; CDR3aa: CASRSTARRFTAEKLFF
j_gene: TRBJ1-1; abundance: .; d_gene: TRBD1; v_gene: TRBV4-2; CDR3nt: TGTGCCAGCAGCCAAGACCAGGACAGGGTCGCTTTCTTT; CDR3aa: CASSQDQDRVAFF
j_gene: TRBJ2-1; abundance: .; d_gene: .; v_gene: TRBV7-7; CDR3nt: TGTGCCAGCAGCTTGGGCGGATCCAATGAGCAGTTCTTC; CDR3aa: CASSLGGSNEQFF
j_gene: TRBJ1-1; abundance: .; d_gene: TRBD1; v_gene: TRBV29-1; CDR3nt: TGCAGCGTTGCGGGACAGGGGGGAAACACTGAAGCTTTCTTT; CDR3aa: CSVAGQGGNTEAFF
j_gene: TRBJ2-7; abundance: .; d_gene: TRBD1; v_gene: TRBV30; CDR3nt: TGTGCCTGGAGCTCAACCGGGACAGGGACCTACGAGCAGTACTTC; CDR3aa: CAWSSTGTGTYEQYF
j_gene: TRBJ2-4; abundance: .; d_gene: .; v_gene: TRBV6-5; CDR3nt: TGTGCCAGCAGCGCCAACATTCAGTACTTC; CDR3aa: CASSANIQYF
j_gene: TRBJ1-2; abundance: .; d_gene: .; v_gene: TRBV28; CDR3nt: TGTGCCAGCAGTTCCACGGAACTTTATGGCTACACCTTC; CDR3aa: CASSSTELYGYTF
j_gene: TRBJ2-1; abundance: .; d_gene: TRBD2; v_gene: TRBV27; CDR3nt: TGTGCCAGCAGTCCTTGGGGACTAGCGGGAGGTTCAAATGAGCAGTTCTTC; CDR3aa: CASSPWGLAGGSNEQFF
j_gene: TRBJ2-7; abundance: .; d_gene: .; v_gene: TRBV30; CDR3nt: TGTGCCTTGGAAACGGGGGACCACCGACAGGTCTCCTACGAGCAGTACTTC; CDR3aa: CALETGDHRQVSYEQYF
j_gene: TRBJ2-7; abundance: .; d_gene: TRBD1; v_gene: TRBV5-1; CDR3nt: TGCGCCAGCAGCTTGGTTGCAGGGGGCGGCGAGCAGTACTTC; CDR3aa: CASSLVAGGGEQYF
j_gene: TRBJ2-1; abundance: once; d_gene: .; v_gene: TRBV30; CDR3nt: TGTGCCTGGAGTCCCGGGGAATACAATGAGCAGTTCTTC; CDR3aa: CAWSPGEYNEQFF
j_gene: TRBJ2-2; abundance: .; d_gene: .; v_gene: TRBV5-6; CDR3nt: TGTGCCAGCAGCCCTTTTAGGATCACCGGGGAGCTGTTTTTT; CDR3aa: CASSPFRITGELFF
j_gene: TRBJ1-3; abundance: .; d_gene: .; v_gene: TRBV30; CDR3nt: TGTGCCTGGAGAAATGGAACAGGGACGGCTGGAAACACCATATATTTT; CDR3aa: CAWRNGTGTAGNTIYF
j_gene: TRBJ2-7; abundance: .; d_gene: TRBD2; v_gene: TRBV6-2/TRBV6-3; CDR3nt: TGTGCCAGCAGTGGGACCAGAGCGGCGGGAGTTGCTCGAGAGCAGTACTTC; CDR3aa: CASSGTRAAGVAREQYF
j_gene: TRBJ2-6; abundance: once; d_gene: TRBD1; v_gene: TRBV5-4; CDR3nt: TGTGCCAGCAGCTTGGGGACAGGGGACTCTGGGGCCAACGTCCTGACTTTC; CDR3aa: CASSLGTGDSGANVLTF
j_gene: TRBJ1-1; abundance: .; d_gene: .; v_gene: TRBV5-4; CDR3nt: TGTGCCAGCAGCTTGGGCGGGGGGGGAAGGAACACTGAAGCTTTCTTT; CDR3aa: CASSLGGGGRNTEAFF
j_gene: TRBJ1-1; abundance: .; d_gene: TRBD1; v_gene: TRBV28; CDR3nt: TGTGCCAGCACATCAAGCGCTCCGGGACAGAGTGAAGCTTTCTTT; CDR3aa: CASTSSAPGQSEAFF
j_gene: TRBJ2-2; abundance: .; d_gene: .; v_gene: TRBV14; CDR3nt: TGTGCCAGCAGCCTAAGGACGGAGCTGTTTTTT; CDR3aa: CASSLRTELFF
j_gene: TRBJ2-2; abundance: .; d_gene: TRBD2; v_gene: TRBV5-4; CDR3nt: TGTGCCAGCAGCTTGGGACTAGCGGAGACCGGGGAGCTGTTTTTT; CDR3aa: CASSLGLAETGELFF
j_gene: TRBJ1-2; abundance: .; d_gene: .; v_gene: TRBV6-5; CDR3nt: TGTGCCACCGGTCGGGGCAATCTTGGCTACACCTTC; CDR3aa: CATGRGNLGYTF
j_gene: TRBJ2-1; abundance: few; d_gene: TRBD2; v_gene: TRBV2; CDR3nt: TGTGCCACCCGACTAGCGGCCACAAAGCAGTTCTTC; CDR3aa: CATRLAATKQFF
j_gene: TRBJ2-5; abundance: .; d_gene: TRBD2; v_gene: TRBV7-2; CDR3nt: TGTGCCAGCAGCTTCGGACTAGGAGAGACCCAGTACTTC; CDR3aa: CASSFGLGETQYF
j_gene: TRBJ2-3; abundance: .; d_gene: .; v_gene: TRBV9; CDR3nt: TGTGCCAGCAGCCCTTCCCGGGCCGACACAGATACGCAGTATTTT; CDR3aa: CASSPSRADTDTQYF
j_gene: TRBJ1-4; abundance: few; d_gene: TRBD1; v_gene: TRBV18; CDR3nt: TGTGCCAGCTCACCCACGGGGACAGCTAATGAAAAACTGTTTTTT; CDR3aa: CASSPTGTANEKLFF
j_gene: TRBJ1-3; abundance: .; d_gene: .; v_gene: TRBV5-1; CDR3nt: TGCGCCAGCAGCTTGGCCGGTCAGGGACGGAACACCATATATTTT; CDR3aa: CASSLAGQGRNTIYF
j_gene: TRBJ2-2; abundance: .; d_gene: .; v_gene: TRBV5-8; CDR3nt: TGTGCCAGCAGCTTGGGGACACGGAACACCGGGGAGCTGTTTTTT; CDR3aa: CASSLGTRNTGELFF
j_gene: TRBJ1-2; abundance: .; d_gene: .; v_gene: TRBV19; CDR3nt: TGTGCCAGTAGCCTCTCACAGGGAGGCTATGGCTACACCTTC; CDR3aa: CASSLSQGGYGYTF
j_gene: TRBJ2-2; abundance: .; d_gene: .; v_gene: TRBV4-2; CDR3nt: TGTGCCAGCAGCCAAGATCGTGGGGTGAACAGATTACACACCGGGGAGCTGTTTTTT; CDR3aa: CASSQDRGVNRLHTGELFF
j_gene: TRBJ1-1; abundance: .; d_gene: .; v_gene: TRBV11-2; CDR3nt: TGTGCCAGCAGCTTAGCGAACTTTAACACTGAAGCTTTCTTT; CDR3aa: CASSLANFNTEAFF
j_gene: TRBJ2-6; abundance: .; d_gene: .; v_gene: TRBV5-4; CDR3nt: TGTGCCAGCTGGGAAACTGGGGCCAACGTCCTGACTTTC; CDR3aa: CASWETGANVLTF
j_gene: TRBJ2-5; abundance: .; d_gene: .; v_gene: TRBV5-1; CDR3nt: TGCGCCAGCAGCTTGTGGGTTTACCAGGAGACCCAGTACTTC; CDR3aa: CASSLWVYQETQYF
j_gene: TRBJ2-7; abundance: once; d_gene: .; v_gene: TRBV2; CDR3nt: TGTGCCACCCTATCTGGGGCCCGCGAGCAGTACTTC; CDR3aa: CATLSGAREQYF
j_gene: TRBJ1-1; abundance: few; d_gene: TRBD1; v_gene: TRBV19; CDR3nt: TGTGCCAGTAGTCGCCGGACAGGGGCATCGAACACTGAAGCTTTCTTT; CDR3aa: CASSRRTGASNTEAFF
j_gene: TRBJ1-4; abundance: .; d_gene: TRBD1; v_gene: TRBV18; CDR3nt: TGTGCCAGCTCACCCCGGGACAGGGGGCTAAGTAATGAAAAACTGTTTTTT; CDR3aa: CASSPRDRGLSNEKLFF
j_gene: TRBJ2-2; abundance: .; d_gene: TRBD1; v_gene: TRBV9; CDR3nt: TGTGCCAGCAGCGTCCACCAGGGGGCCAACACCGGGGAGCTGTTTTTT; CDR3aa: CASSVHQGANTGELFF
j_gene: TRBJ2-1; abundance: .; d_gene: .; v_gene: TRBV4-2; CDR3nt: TGTGCCAGCAGCCAAGTCTTTACTTCGGCTACTAGCCTACATAGCGCCTCCTACAATGAGCAGTTCTTC; CDR3aa: CASSQVFTSATSLHSASYNEQFF
j_gene: TRBJ1-3; abundance: once; d_gene: .; v_gene: TRBV4-1; CDR3nt: TGCGCCAGCAGCCAAGGGACAGTCTCTGGAAACACCATATATTTT; CDR3aa: CASSQGTVSGNTIYF
j_gene: TRBJ2-5; abundance: .; d_gene: .; v_gene: TRBV6-5; CDR3nt: TGTGCCAGCTCTCAGGGCGGACCGCAAGAGACCCAGTACTTC; CDR3aa: CASSQGGPQETQYF
j_gene: TRBJ1-6; abundance: .; d_gene: .; v_gene: TRBV6-5; CDR3nt: TGTGCCAGCCTCCCAAGGGGCTCCTATAATTCACCCCTCCACTTT; CDR3aa: CASLPRGSYNSPLHF
j_gene: TRBJ1-1; abundance: .; d_gene: TRBD1; v_gene: TRBV12-3/TRBV12-4; CDR3nt: TGTGCCAGCAGTTCCGGGACAGGCACTGAAGCTTTCTTT; CDR3aa: CASSSGTGTEAFF
j_gene: TRBJ1-5; abundance: few; d_gene: TRBD1; v_gene: TRBV6-5; CDR3nt: TGTGCCAGCAGTTACTCTGGACAGGCCGATCAGCCCCAGCATTTT; CDR3aa: CASSYSGQADQPQHF
j_gene: TRBJ1-5; abundance: .; d_gene: .; v_gene: TRBV6-5; CDR3nt: TGTGCCAGCTGGGGGGGGGCGGGACGGCAGCCCCAGCATTTT; CDR3aa: CASWGGAGRQPQHF
j_gene: TRBJ1-4; abundance: .; d_gene: TRBD1; v_gene: TRBV28; CDR3nt: TGTGCCAGCAGTTTTGAGACAGGGGGATTAACCTTCGAAAAACTGTTTTTT; CDR3aa: CASSFETGGLTFEKLFF
j_gene: TRBJ1-6; abundance: .; d_gene: .; v_gene: TRBV16; CDR3nt: TGTGCCAGCAGCCCCCCGCCTGAGGGGGATTCACCCCTCCACTTT; CDR3aa: CASSPPPEGDSPLHF
j_gene: TRBJ2-7; abundance: .; d_gene: TRBD1; v_gene: TRBV9; CDR3nt: TGTGCCAGCAACCCAGGGGGAACAAACGAGCAGTACTTC; CDR3aa: CASNPGGTNEQYF
j_gene: TRBJ1-3; abundance: once; d_gene: .; v_gene: TRBV11-2; CDR3nt: TGTGCCAGCAGCCGGACCAACTCTGGAAACACCATATATTTT; CDR3aa: CASSRTNSGNTIYF
j_gene: TRBJ1-5; abundance: .; d_gene: TRBD1; v_gene: TRBV19; CDR3nt: TGTGCCAGTAGTTACAGGGGTCGTAGCAATCAGCCCCAGCATTTT; CDR3aa: CASSYRGRSNQPQHF
j_gene: TRBJ1-1; abundance: .; d_gene: TRBD1; v_gene: TRBV28; CDR3nt: TGTGCCAGCAGTTCGACAGGGGGTGGCCCTGGCGTCACTGAAGCTTTCTTT; CDR3aa: CASSSTGGGPGVTEAFF
j_gene: TRBJ1-3; abundance: .; d_gene: .; v_gene: TRBV28; CDR3nt: TGTGCCAGCAGTTTGGTCTTCCCAGGGCGGAACACCATATATTTT; CDR3aa: CASSLVFPGRNTIYF
j_gene: TRBJ1-4; abundance: .; d_gene: .; v_gene: TRBV3-1/TRBV3-2; CDR3nt: TGTGCCAGCGGTCCCGGGAAGGTGAGAAGGGATGCAACTAATGAAAAACTGTTTTTT; CDR3aa: CASGPGKVRRDATNEKLFF
j_gene: TRBJ1-1; abundance: .; d_gene: .; v_gene: TRBV7-2; CDR3nt: TGTGCCAGCAGCGAGACGGCGGCGAACACTGAAGCTTTCTTT; CDR3aa: CASSETAANTEAFF